This TCR beta chain was recorded in a study of blood T cells in healthy people across ages. The overall study: Template switching retrieved approximately one barcoded beta molecule for each two T cells.

This clonotype was seen many times. Its antigen is unidentified. Study results and caveats: Diversity of TCR beta correlated strongly with naive T cell percentage.

Then a second PCR, running roughly 7 to 11 cycles, was carried out with a sample-barcoded 5' primer and a J-beta primer mix. Each cDNA was tagged by a template-switch adaptor containing 12 random nucleotides. A single record per CDR3 protein comes from TCRdb applying MiXCR to the 5' RACE reads. This sample has 380,000 or so distinct CDR3 sequences, with more than 45% found just once. V was trimmed by 8 bases and J by 5 bases, leaving 19 bases between them. The CDR3 contains 14 residues. Germline loops: CDR1 SGHTA, CDR2 FQGNSA. All donors came from Russia, were Caucasian and healthy, and spanned ages roughly 6 to 95.

The receptor was isolated from a man between 60 and 70 years old in good health. The J gene is TRBJ2-7, the V gene TRBV7-2; D unclear. The sample comprised blood. CDR3 bases: TGTGCCAGCGCCCCCGGTTCGCCTCGTGACGAGCAGTACTTC. Protein product: CASAPGSPRDEQYF.